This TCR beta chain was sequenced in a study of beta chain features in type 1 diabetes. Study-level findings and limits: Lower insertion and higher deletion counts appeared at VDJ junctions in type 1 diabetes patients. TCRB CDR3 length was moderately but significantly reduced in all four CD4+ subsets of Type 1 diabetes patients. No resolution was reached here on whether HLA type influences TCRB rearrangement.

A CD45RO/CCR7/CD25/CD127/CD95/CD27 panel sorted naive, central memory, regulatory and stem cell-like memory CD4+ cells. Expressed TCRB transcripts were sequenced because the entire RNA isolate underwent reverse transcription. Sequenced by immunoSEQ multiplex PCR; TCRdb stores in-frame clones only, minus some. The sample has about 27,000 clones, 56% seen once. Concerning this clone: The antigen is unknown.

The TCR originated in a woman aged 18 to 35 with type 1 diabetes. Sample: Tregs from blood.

CDR3 sequence reads: CSAGEKEQYF. The CDR3 DNA reads as TGCAGCGCGGGGGAAAAAGAGCAGTACTTC. The gene calls are TRBV29-1 and TRBJ2-7; the D gene is possibly TRBD2 (6 bases). The V gene's germline CDR1 is SQVTM and CDR2 ANQGSEA. Trimming took 7 bases from V and 7 from J, leaving 11 bases between them. The length of the CDR3 is 10 residues.